The clone carrying this T cell receptor (beta chain) was found many times. The sample originates from a study of regulatory T cells in long-lasting Graves disease. Libraries of TCR beta came from iRepertoire HTBI primers plus Arm-PCR of CDR3 regions. TCRdb processed the multiplex PCR reads anew with MiXCR; each CDR3 protein has one entry. This table holds around 420,000 distinct CDR3 sequences, 14% to 15% found once. Time point reported: newly diagnosed GD, antithyroid drugs for less than 3 months. The TCR library was prepared using RNA isolated from PBMCs. This CDR3 comprises 15 residues. Trimming removed 3 bases at V and 4 bases at J, with 13 bases between. Per the germline V gene, CDR1 is KGHSH and CDR2 is LQKENI. The same data also contributed to another study, on T cells in Graves' hyperthyroidism and ophthalmopathy.

The sequences come from peripheral blood mononuclear cells (PBMCs), collected at new diagnosis, from a patient treated with antithyroid drugs. This sequence joins TRBV18 and TRBJ1-5; the D gene is possibly TRBD1 (6 bases). This TCR came from a woman between 40 and 50 years old with Graves disease. In DNA, the CDR3 is TGTGCCAGCTCACCCCGAGACGGACAGAATCAGCCCCAGCATTTT. This translates into CASSPRDGQNQPQHF.